This TCR beta chain was identified in a study of shared clonotypes between healthy human individuals. Study at large: Used for every donor were three CD4 naive, three CD4 memory, two CD8 naive and one CD8 memory plate. Study-level points and caveats: Naive subsets, compared against memory subsets, generally had larger estimated richness values. Sequencing depth was a factor that was expected to affect clonotype sharing among donors.

To note about this clone: The antigen is not known.

Naive CD8 cells lacked CD45RO, underwent positive selection for CCR7 and left out terminally differentiated effector memory CD45RA+ cells. The J segment lost 1 base and the V segment lost 2 bases, leaving 0 bases of the junction unmatched. In germline, CDR1 is SGHRS, CDR2 YFSETQ. The CDR3 is 15 amino acids. Original methodology: Junction-only sequences without quality scores were provided by ImmunoSEQ, so filtering was different. The protocol was immunoSEQ multiplex PCR, while the TCRdb copy is restricted to in-frame clones and leaves out a portion. V and J calls and clone size are those listed in that table; D and trimming were worked out from the DNA. The sample carries 550,000 to 750,000 clones, 95% to 96% recorded once.

What was sequenced was naive CD8+ T cells sorted from blood. This sequence was found in a woman in her thirties in good health. The V and J genes are TRBV5-1 and TRBJ2-2; 9 bases match TRBD2. The CDR3 sequence: CASSFSGRNTGELFF. The CDR3 nucleotides read TGCGCCAGCAGCTTTAGCGGGAGGAACACCGGGGAGCTGTTTTTT.